Included here is one T cell receptor beta chain sequence, with context. Specified treatment: randomized to nivolumab then ipilimumab (arm A) or the reverse (arm B). DNA-damaging chemotherapy had not been given to any patient beforehand. Live CD3+CD8+ CD19− CD56− cells were sorted from PBMCs. From germline, CDR1 is LGHNA and CDR2 YSLEER. The CDR3 length is 14 residues. After removal of 4 bases from V and 6 bases from J, the junction contained 5 bases not matched to a gene. The data were produced by immunoSEQ multiplex PCR, yet TCRdb's version contains in-frame clones alone and is incomplete. The table includes more than 9,000 clones, roughly 80% detected once. This record comes from a study of sequential checkpoint blockade in melanoma. For the study at large: Patients were randomized 1:1 to nivolumab-then-ipilimumab or ipilimumab-then-nivolumab first-line. Maintenance nivolumab came after either treatment sequence.

The sequencing here drew on CD8+ T cells sorted from blood (inferred from file names), taken from a patient given nivolumab and ipilimumab in sequence. The V call is TRBV4-3, the J call TRBJ2-7; 11 bases match TRBD2. This clonotype originated in a human donor with melanoma. The CDR3 nucleotides read TGCGCCAGCAGCCTGGGACTAGCGGCTATCGAGCAGTACTTC. Translated, it gives CASSLGLAAIEQYF.